These 25 T cell receptor beta chains were all obtained from the same sample, sequenced in a study of blood T cell repertoires in COVID-19. Sequencing used immunoSEQ multiplex PCR; TCRdb keeps in-frame clones, though not all of them. The data hold approximately 140,000 clones, with 80% to 90% observed a single time. The specimen was peripheral blood. The receptors stem from a man younger than 35 with COVID-19, enrolled during active disease.

This rearrangement joins TRBV4-1 to TRBJ1-1; the D is unclear. The CDR3 has 15 residues. Germline assignment: CDR1 MGHRA and CDR2 YSYEKL. With 7 bases removed from V and 2 bases from J, the gap between germline ends came to 17 bases. The CDR3: CASMQGREGNTEAFF. The CDR3 nucleotides are TGCGCCAGCATGCAAGGGCGGGAAGGAAACACTGAAGCTTTCTTT.

V is TRBV14 and J is TRBJ2-7, with 7 bases fitting TRBD1. Germline V gene data show CDR1 as SGHDN and CDR2 as FVKESK. This CDR3 comprises 18 residues. V lost 1 base to trimming and J lost 2 bases; unmatched junction nucleotides: 14. The CDR3 sequence: CASSQGLLAKDRPYEQYF. For the CDR3, the DNA is TGTGCCAGCAGCCAAGGTCTACTGGCGAAGGACAGGCCCTACGAGCAGTACTTC.

This clone was picked up a small number of times. The chain combines TRBV7-9 with TRBJ2-7; possible D gene TRBD2, 7 bases. The CDR3 has 15 amino acids. Germline CDR1 reads SEHNR; CDR2 reads FQNEAQ (reference sequence). Trimming stripped 4 bases from V and 4 bases from J, with 17 bases between. The CDR3 DNA reads TGTGCCAGCAGCTCAGGGAAGGGGGGGCCGTACGAGCAGTACTTC. It encodes CASSSGKGGPYEQYF.

This clone was picked up a small number of times. The chain has TRBV6-2 or TRBV6-3 and TRBJ2-5; the match to TRBD1 covers 11 bases. The CDR3 consists of 16 residues. Germline-derived CDR1 and CDR2 are MNHEY and SVGEGT. The J segment lost 7 bases and the V segment lost 6 bases, leaving 13 bases of the junction unmatched. The CDR3 bases are TGTGCCAGCAGCCTGTGGCCGGGACAGGGGGATGGGACCCAGTACTTC. Its protein product is CASSLWPGQGDGTQYF.

The chain couples TRBV11-2 to TRBJ1-2, with 10 bases identical to TRBD1. The V gene end was trimmed by 4 bases and the J gene end by 1 base; junction bases not matched to a gene: 3. CDR1 and CDR2 (germline): SGHAT, FQNNGV. The CDR3 consists of 15 residues. This CDR3 reads CASSYGQGDNYGYTF. The CDR3 nucleotides read TGTGCCAGCAGCTACGGACAGGGGGATAACTATGGCTACACCTTC.

V gene TRBV21-1 combines with J gene TRBJ1-1. TRBV21-1 is shown as a pseudogene. The CDR3 is made up of 13 amino acids. The DNA for the CDR3 is TGTGCCAGCAAAAGGGAGGGAGACACTGAAGCTTTCTTT. Protein sequence: CASKREGDTEAFF.

V gene TRBV2 combines with J gene TRBJ2-4; perhaps TRBD1 as D (7 bases). This CDR3 is 16 amino acids long. Germline loops: CDR1 SNHLY, CDR2 FYNNEI. Between the trimmed V and J ends, which lost 2 bases and 8 bases, there was a span of 19 bases. As DNA, the CDR3 is TGTGCCAGCAGTGAAATGGGCGGGACAGTAGGTGACATTCAGTACTTC. As protein: CASSEMGGTVGDIQYF.

V usage is TRBV10-2 and J usage is TRBJ2-5; 8 bases are shared with TRBD1. V shed 7 bases and J 5 bases; nucleotides not matched to a gene: 9. The CDR3 has 14 amino acids. Germline assignment: CDR1 WSHSY and CDR2 SAAADI. DNA of the CDR3: TGCGCCAGCACCCCGCAGGGGGCAAGGGAGACCCAGTACTTC. Translation gives CASTPQGARETQYF.

The chain links TRBV29-1 to TRBJ2-1; TRBD2 matches at 8 bases. CDR3 length: 15 amino acids. With 7 bases clipped from V and 0 bases from J, the junction kept 8 bases outside the gene matches. Per germline, CDR1 SQVTM and CDR2 ANQGSEA. This chain's CDR3 is CSGQPGGPSYNEQFF. The DNA for the CDR3 is TGCAGCGGCCAGCCGGGGGGGCCCTCCTACAATGAGCAGTTCTTC.

This rearrangement joins TRBV6-5 to TRBJ2-7, with 7 bases aligning to TRBD2. Germline trimming cut 4 bases from V and 3 bases from J; bases unmatched to any gene: 9. The CDR3 runs 15 residues. Germline CDR1 and CDR2: MNHEY and SVGAGI. The CDR3 loop is CASSWSRTRDYEQYF. In DNA, the CDR3 is TGTGCCAGCAGTTGGTCTAGGACTAGAGACTACGAGCAGTACTTC.

V and J are TRBV7-9 and TRBJ2-3; possibly TRBD2 for D (7 bases). Germline loops: CDR1 SEHNR, CDR2 FQNEAQ (reference sequence). The CDR3 spans 15 residues. With 1 base removed from V and 1 base from J, the gap between germline ends came to 9 bases. CDR3 sequence: CASSLVGGRTDTQYF. CDR3 nucleotides: TGTGCCAGCAGCTTAGTGGGGGGGCGCACAGATACGCAGTATTTT.

The chain employs TRBV18 and TRBJ2-7; TRBD1 might be the D (6 bases). CDR3 length equals 13 residues. V shed 6 bases and J shed 1 base, with 10 bases lying between them. Germline CDR1 is KGHSH and CDR2 is LQKENI. Here the CDR3 reads CASSLGQSYEQYF. The CDR3 nucleotides are TGTGCCAGCTCGCTAGGACAGTCCTACGAGCAGTACTTC.

The chain links TRBV4-1 to TRBJ2-1, with TRBD2 matching 12 bases. J lost 9 bases, V lost 3 bases, and 12 bases had no gene match. CDR3 length: 17 amino acids. Germline assignment: CDR1 MGHRA and CDR2 YSYEKL. The CDR3 DNA reads TGCGCCAGCAGCCAGGGTCTAGCGGGAGGGCCTTGGGGTGAGCAGTTCTTC. Its protein product is CASSQGLAGGPWGEQFF.

The chain joins TRBV5-4 to TRBJ2-7, with 7 bases identical to TRBD2. The CDR3 covers 14 residues. The V gene end was trimmed by 3 bases and the J gene end by 6 bases; junction bases not matched to a gene: 9. The germline CDR1 and CDR2 sequences are SGHNT and YYREEE (reference sequence). In nucleotides, the CDR3 is TGTGCCAGCAGCTCCAATTCGGGGGGTGTCGAGCAGTACTTC. This translates into CASSSNSGGVEQYF. Complete variable domain (other parts from reference TRBV5-4 and TRBJ2-7): ETGVTQSPTHLIKTRGQQVTLRCSSQSGHNTVSWYQQALGQGPQFIFQYYREEENGRGNFPPRFSGLQFPNYSSELNVNALELDDSALYLCASSSNSGGVEQYFGPGTRLTVT.

The V call is TRBV28, the J call TRBJ2-7; the D gene is possibly TRBD1 (5 bases). Germline V gene data show CDR1 as MDHEN and CDR2 as SYDVKM. The V and J ends lost 5 bases and 5 bases respectively, with 10 bases between them. The CDR3 is 12 amino acids. The CDR3: CASSIQVDEQYF. As DNA, the CDR3 is TGTGCCAGCAGTATACAGGTGGACGAGCAGTACTTC.

The genes are TRBV6-1 and TRBJ2-6; the D is unclear. V shed 2 bases and J shed 2 bases, with 16 bases lying between them. CDR1 and CDR2 from the germline V gene are MNHNS and SASEGT. CDR3 length: 18 residues. Written as DNA, the CDR3 is TGTGCCAGCAGTGAACCAGCGCGTTTGATGACTGGGGCCAACGTCCTGACTTTC. Translating gives CASSEPARLMTGANVLTF.

V and J are TRBV6-6 and TRBJ2-7; D is uncertain. The CDR3 length is 11 residues. CDR1 and CDR2 from the germline V gene are MNHNY and SVGAGI (reference sequence). Deletions cut 6 bases from V and 3 bases from J, with 6 bases between. DNA for the CDR3: TGTGCCAGCAGCCAAAACTACGAGCAGTACTTC. Amino acids: CASSQNYEQYF.

CDR3 nucleotide sequence: TGCAGCGTCGGACAGCATCCGGTGGATTCAGAGCAGTTCTTC. Amino acids: CSVGQHPVDSEQFF. The chain carries TRBV29-1 and TRBJ2-1; D possibly corresponds to TRBD1 (6 bases). CDR3 length equals 14 residues. Trimming cost V 6 bases and J 10 bases, with 22 bases left between them. Germline values: CDR1 SQVTM, CDR2 ANQGSEA.

The V and J genes are TRBV3-1 (or the pseudogene TRBV3-2) and TRBJ2-2; 8 bases line up with TRBD2. The CDR3 has 15 amino acids. The trim removed 3 bases at V and 4 bases at J, leaving 4 bases unmatched. Germline V gene sequence: CDR1 LGHDT, CDR2 YNNKEL (reference sequence). The CDR3: CASSQQSGSTGELFF. The CDR3 nucleotides are TGTGCCAGCAGCCAGCAGAGCGGGAGCACCGGGGAGCTGTTTTTT.

The chain couples TRBV19 to TRBJ2-5; the match to TRBD2 covers 7 bases. Germline CDR1 is LNHDA and CDR2 is SQIVND (reference sequence). The CDR3 is 13 residues long. Trimming removed 6 bases from V and 4 bases from J; junction bases left unmatched: 5. In DNA form, the CDR3 reads TGTGCCAGTAGGCCTAGCGGAAGAGAGACCCAGTACTTC. It specifies CASRPSGRETQYF.

This rearrangement joins TRBV5-4 to TRBJ2-1, with no clear D. The CDR3 is 12 amino acids. Germline loops: CDR1 SGHNT, CDR2 YYREEE (reference sequence). V was clipped by 5 bases and J by 6 bases, with 9 bases between them. The CDR3 spells CASSFSSNEQFF. The DNA for the CDR3 is TGTGCCAGCAGTTTTTCCAGCAATGAGCAGTTCTTC. Drawing the rest from reference TRBV5-4 and TRBJ2-1, the complete variable domain is ETGVTQSPTHLIKTRGQQVTLRCSSQSGHNTVSWYQQALGQGPQFIFQYYREEENGRGNFPPRFSGLQFPNYSSELNVNALELDDSALYLCASSFSSNEQFFGPGTRLTVL.

This chain connects TRBV5-1 to TRBJ1-1; tentative D call: TRBD1 (6 bases). This CDR3 comprises 13 residues. Trimming took off 0 bases at V and 10 bases at J, with 13 bases between the two ends. The V gene's germline CDR1 is SGHRS and CDR2 YFSETQ. The CDR3 loop reads CASSLEWGLGAFF. In DNA form, the CDR3 reads TGCGCCAGCAGCTTGGAGTGGGGGCTAGGAGCTTTCTTT.

This chain connects TRBV7-9 to TRBJ2-7; 9 bases map to TRBD2. The CDR3 length is 13 residues. CDR1 SEHNR and CDR2 FQNEAQ come from the germline V gene (reference sequence). Germline trimming cut 3 bases from V and 4 bases from J; bases unmatched to any gene: 1. This chain's CDR3 is CASSFSGSYEQYF. The CDR3, as DNA: TGTGCCAGCAGCTTTAGCGGGAGTTACGAGCAGTACTTC.

The rearrangement joins TRBV5-8 to TRBJ2-7; D possibly corresponds to TRBD2 (5 bases). V lost 0 bases and J lost 5, with 15 bases in between. CDR3 length: 15 amino acids. In germline, CDR1 is SGHTS, CDR2 YDEGEE. CDR3 DNA: TGTGCCAGCAGCTTGGGGCCCAGCGGACGGAACGAGCAGTACTTC. Translated, it gives CASSLGPSGRNEQYF.

The chain is built from TRBV5-1 and TRBJ2-3; 8 bases align to TRBD2. CDR1 is SGHRS and CDR2 is YFSETQ in the germline V gene. V shed 0 bases, J shed 3 bases, and the junction held 21 bases outside the gene matches. The CDR3 runs to 21 residues. The CDR3 protein is CASSLAPLTPSGSGTTDTQYF. The CDR3 coding sequence is TGCGCCAGCAGCTTGGCCCCACTCACCCCCAGCGGTAGCGGGACGACAGATACGCAGTATTTT.